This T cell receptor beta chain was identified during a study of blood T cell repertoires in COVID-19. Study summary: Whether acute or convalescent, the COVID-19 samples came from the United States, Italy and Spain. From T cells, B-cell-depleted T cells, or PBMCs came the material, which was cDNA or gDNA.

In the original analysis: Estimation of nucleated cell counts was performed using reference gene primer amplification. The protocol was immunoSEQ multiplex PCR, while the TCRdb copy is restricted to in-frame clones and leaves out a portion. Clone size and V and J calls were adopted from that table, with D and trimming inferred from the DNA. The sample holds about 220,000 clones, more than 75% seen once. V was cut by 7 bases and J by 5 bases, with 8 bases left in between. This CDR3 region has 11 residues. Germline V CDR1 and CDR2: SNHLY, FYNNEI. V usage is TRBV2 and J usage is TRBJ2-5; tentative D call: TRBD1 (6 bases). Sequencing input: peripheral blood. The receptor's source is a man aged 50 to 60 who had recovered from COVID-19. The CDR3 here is CASNQGETQYF. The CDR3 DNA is TGTGCCAGCAATCAGGGGGAGACCCAGTACTTC.